These 17 T cell receptor beta chains were sequenced from one sample in a study of molecular identifiers for immune sequencing clone quantification. TCRdb fed the PCR reads into MiXCR, producing one record per CDR3 protein. The sample lists approximately 670,000 distinct CDR3 sequences; just under 20% were seen once. Sequenced input: naive CD8+ T cells from blood, with Jurkat cell RNA spiked in. Subset: FACS-sorted CD8+CD4-CCR7+CD45RA+ naive T cells. The receptor set was obtained from a human donor in good health. Some libraries in this study had Jurkat cell RNA spiked in.

This clonotype showed up many times. The J gene is TRBJ2-3, the V gene TRBV19, with D hard to call. V was clipped by 1 base and J by 1 base, with 6 bases between them. This CDR3 region has 14 residues. Germline V CDR1 and CDR2: LNHDA, SQIVND (reference sequence). The CDR3 nucleotides read TGTGCCAGTAGTATAGGCACAGGCACAGATACGCAGTATTTT. Translated, it gives CASSIGTGTDTQYF.

The chain employs TRBV9 and TRBJ1-3; 8 bases are a match to TRBD1. This CDR3 is 17 amino acids long. Looked up from germline, CDR1 is SGDLS and CDR2 is YYNGEE. The V gene end was trimmed by 2 bases and the J gene end by 3 bases; junction bases not matched to a gene: 10. The CDR3 loop reads CASSVYLGQGFGNTIYF. The CDR3, as DNA: TGTGCCAGCAGCGTTTATCTCGGACAGGGTTTTGGAAACACCATATATTTT.

The chain employs TRBV5-6 and TRBJ2-7, with TRBD1 matching 7 bases. This CDR3 is 15 amino acids long. The V gene end was trimmed by 4 bases and the J gene end by 0 bases; junction bases not matched to a gene: 7. CDR1 is SGHDT and CDR2 is YYEEEE in the germline V gene. The CDR3 spells CASSGIGTVSYEQYF. The CDR3 DNA is TGTGCCAGCAGCGGAATCGGGACAGTCTCCTACGAGCAGTACTTC. The variable domain in full, with the rest retrieved from reference TRBV5-6 and TRBJ2-7, is DAGVTQSPTHLIKTRGQQVTLRCSPKSGHDTVSWYQQALGQGPQFIFQYYEEEERQRGNFPDRFSGHQFPNYSSELNVNALLLGDSALYLCASSGIGTVSYEQYFGPGTRLTVT.

As to this clonotype: Since a much larger clone is just one base distant, this may be a read error. The chain links TRBV5-1 to TRBJ2-7, with a weak D call TRBD2 (6 bases). There are 16 residues in the CDR3. Looked up from germline, CDR1 is SGHRS and CDR2 is YFSETQ. The CDR3: CGSSPGWAGKDYEQYF. The CDR3 DNA reads TGCGGCAGCAGCCCCGGATGGGCGGGAAAGGACTACGAGCAGTACTTC. Full variable domain (missing parts from reference TRBV5-1 and TRBJ2-7): KAGVTQTPRYLIKTRGQQVTLSCSPISGHRSVSWYQQTPGQGLQFLFEYFSETQRNKGNFPGRFSGRQFSNSRSEMNVSTLELGDSALYLCGSSPGWAGKDYEQYFGPGTRLTVT.

V is TRBV4-2 and J is TRBJ2-7; TRBD1 matches at 7 bases. V dropped 2 bases and J dropped 6; count of bases not matched to a gene: 13. The CDR3 is 16 amino acids. The germline gives CDR1 LGHNA, CDR2 YNFKEQ. CDR3 amino acids: CASSQQSQGVSLEQYF. The CDR3 region has the DNA TGTGCCAGCAGCCAACAAAGCCAGGGGGTCTCGCTCGAGCAGTACTTC.

The V gene is TRBV9, the J gene TRBJ2-1, with a possible D match to TRBD2 (6 bases). Per the germline V gene, CDR1 is SGDLS and CDR2 is YYNGEE. Trimming cost V 2 bases and J 4 bases, with 19 bases left between them. CDR3 length: 17 amino acids. This CDR3 reads CASSVAEEGLSYNEQFF. CDR3 bases: TGTGCCAGCAGCGTTGCCGAAGAGGGACTGTCATACAATGAGCAGTTCTTC.

A remark on this clonotype: Given a much more abundant clone one base away, this may be a read error. The chain joins TRBV6-6 to TRBJ2-3; possibly TRBD1 for D (6 bases). The V end was cut by 0 bases, the J end by 3 bases, with 16 bases between. CDR1 is MNHNY and CDR2 is SVGAGI in the germline V gene (reference sequence). This CDR3 region has 17 residues. CDR3 nucleotide sequence: TGTGCCAGCAGTTACTCGACAAGGGGGAGTGAGACAGATACGCAGTATTTT. This sequence encodes CASSYSTRGSETDTQYF.

This clonotype was seen at least ten times. The V call is TRBV30, the J call TRBJ1-2; D unresolved. The V end lost 1 base, the J end lost 2 bases, and 5 bases lay between the germline ends. CDR3 length equals 12 residues. Germline V gene data show CDR1 as GTSNPN and CDR2 as SVGIG (reference sequence). DNA of the CDR3: TGTGCCTGGAGTGAGTACAACTATGGCTACACCTTC. Amino acid sequence: CAWSEYNYGYTF.

Comment on this clonotype: This could be a read error, since a much larger clone is one nucleotide away. This chain connects TRBV2 to TRBJ2-3; TRBD2 agrees at 9 bases. The CDR3 loop spans 16 amino acids. Germline CDR1 and CDR2: SNHLY and FYNNEI. J gave up 2 bases and V 3 bases, and 6 bases lay outside the gene matches. Here the CDR3 reads CASSERLAGPTDTQYF. For the CDR3, the DNA is TGTGCCAGCAGTGAGAGGCTAGCGGGGCCCACAGATACGCAGTATTTT.

This clonotype has a count of ten or more. The CDR3: CSAGAPNTEAFF. The CDR3 DNA is TGCAGTGCTGGCGCCCCCAACACTGAAGCTTTCTTT. The gene calls are TRBV20-1 and TRBJ1-1; no clear D gene. The V gene's germline CDR1 is DFQATT and CDR2 SNEGSKA (reference sequence). Trimming pared 5 bases from V and 2 bases from J, leaving 9 bases between. CDR3 length: 12 residues.

This clonotype has a handful of counts. The J gene is TRBJ2-1, the V gene TRBV24-1; D is possibly TRBD2 (5 bases). Looked up from germline, CDR1 is KGHDR and CDR2 is SFDVKD. The V end lost 5 bases, the J end lost 8 bases, and 12 bases lay between the germline ends. The CDR3 consists of 13 residues. Here the CDR3 DNA reads TGTGCCACCAGTGTAGGGCTTAGCGATGAGCAGTTCTTC. This sequence encodes CATSVGLSDEQFF.

This clonotype was recorded at least ten times. The chain employs TRBV7-9 and TRBJ1-5; 8 bases agree with TRBD1. Looked up from germline, CDR1 is SEHNR and CDR2 is FQNEAQ (reference sequence). The length of the CDR3 is 14 residues. V lost 5 bases and J lost 5; bases outside the gene matches: 5. CDR3: CASSTGQGHQPQHF. The CDR3 bases are TGTGCCAGCAGCACCGGACAGGGACATCAGCCCCAGCATTTT.

The J gene is TRBJ2-7, the V gene TRBV7-9; D uncertain. V was pared by 2 bases and J by 3 bases, with 8 bases between. Germline-derived CDR1 and CDR2 are SEHNR and FQNEAQ (reference sequence). The CDR3 is made up of 13 amino acids. CDR3 amino acids: CASSLPADYEQYF. The CDR3 DNA follows: TGTGCCAGCAGCTTACCGGCAGACTACGAGCAGTACTTC.

This chain's CDR3 is CASSLVASGSMIGEQYF. CDR3 sequence (DNA): TGTGCCAGCAGTTTAGTTGCTAGCGGGAGCATGATTGGCGAGCAGTACTTC. The V gene is TRBV27, the J gene TRBJ2-7; 10 bases are a match to TRBD2. Germline loops: CDR1 MNHEY, CDR2 SMNVEV (reference sequence). After removal of 2 bases from V and 6 bases from J, the junction contained 13 bases not matched to a gene. The CDR3 runs 17 residues.

This clonotype was found many times. This sequence joins TRBV7-8 and TRBJ1-1, with D possibly TRBD1 on 5 matching bases. The CDR3 has 14 residues. CDR1 and CDR2 (germline): SGHVS, FQNEAQ. The germline V and J ends were trimmed by 7 bases and 4 bases, with 16 bases remaining between them. CDR3 DNA: TGTGCCAGCACCCCCATGGGGGGTGGCACTGAAGCTTTCTTT. Translating it yields CASTPMGGGTEAFF.

This clonotype occurred a few times. The V and J genes are TRBV14 and TRBJ1-6, with TRBD1 identical over 8 bases. The CDR3 loop spans 15 amino acids. The V gene's germline CDR1 is SGHDN and CDR2 FVKESK. V lost 5 bases and J lost 3; bases outside the gene matches: 3. The CDR3 loop is CASSSTGDYNSPLHF. CDR3 DNA sequence: TGTGCCAGCAGCTCGACAGGGGACTATAATTCACCCCTCCACTTT.

This clonotype came up many times. V gene TRBV5-5 combines with J gene TRBJ2-5; D ambiguous. V lost 4 bases, J lost 2 bases, and 15 bases lay in between. Germline V lookup: CDR1 SGHKS, CDR2 YYEKEE (reference sequence). The CDR3 runs to 15 residues. CDR3 protein: CASSLWSGLQETQYF. The CDR3 DNA reads as TGTGCCAGCAGCCTGTGGTCGGGCCTACAAGAGACCCAGTACTTC. The full variable domain, with the rest looked up from reference TRBV5-5 and TRBJ2-5, is DAGVTQSPTHLIKTRGQQVTLRCSPISGHKSVSWYQQVLGQGPQFIFQYYEKEERGRGNFPDRFSARQFPNYSSELNVNALLLGDSALYLCASSLWSGLQETQYFGPGTRLLVL.